This TCR beta chain was sequenced in a study of T cell responses to AZD1222 COVID-19 vaccine. Sequencing was performed with immunoSEQ multiplex PCR; in TCRdb, only in-frame clones are kept and a portion is missing. Here the sample spans about 160,000 clones, around 94% being singletons. The sequences come from peripheral blood, collected 28 days after the second AZD1222 dose. This sequence was found in an adult who received the AZD1222 COVID-19 vaccine.

The CDR3 DNA sequence: TGTGCCAGCATGGACAGGGGCATCACTGAAGCTTTCTTT. This codes for CASMDRGITEAFF. The genes are TRBV6-5 and TRBJ1-1, with 9 bases that match TRBD1. J was trimmed by 4 bases and V by 7 bases; bases with no gene match: 4. CDR1 and CDR2 (germline): MNHEY, SVGAGI. This CDR3 has 13 residues.